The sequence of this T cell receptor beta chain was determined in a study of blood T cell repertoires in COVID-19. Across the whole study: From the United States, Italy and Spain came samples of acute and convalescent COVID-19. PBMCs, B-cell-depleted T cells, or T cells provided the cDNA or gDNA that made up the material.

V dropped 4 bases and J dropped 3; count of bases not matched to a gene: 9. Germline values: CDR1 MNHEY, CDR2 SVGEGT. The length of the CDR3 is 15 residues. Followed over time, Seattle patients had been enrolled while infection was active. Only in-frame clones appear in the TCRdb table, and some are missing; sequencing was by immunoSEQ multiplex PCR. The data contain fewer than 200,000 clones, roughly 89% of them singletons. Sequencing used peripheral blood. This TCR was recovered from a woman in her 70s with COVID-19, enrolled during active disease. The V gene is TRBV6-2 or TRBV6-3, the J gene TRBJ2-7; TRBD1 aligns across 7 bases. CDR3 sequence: CASSSLTGTVYEQYF. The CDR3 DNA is TGTGCCAGCAGTTCTTTAACCGGGACAGTCTACGAGCAGTACTTC.